This note documents a single T cell receptor (beta chain) sequence. Which antigen it targets is not known. No per-base quality is available; no much larger clone lies one base away. The data are from a study of type 1 and type 2 diabetes patients listed by TCRdb under 2016. Some background on the complete study: The cohort comprised eight to ten type 1 diabetes patients, a few type 2 diabetes patients and six or seven nondiabetic controls recruited in China. Across the study, CD4+ and CD8+ T cells were positively selected from PBMCs using CD4 or CD8 MicroBeads on MACS columns. Altogether, roughly 18 million paired-end reads were produced across the whole study. TCRbeta repertoires were profiled by high-throughput sequencing in the study to compare type 1 diabetes, type 2 diabetes and nondiabetic individuals. Type 2 diabetes patients were used as a disease comparison group for the type 1 diabetes patients. Similar V gene usage was observed when roughly 20-cycle and roughly 25-cycle amplification were compared, suggesting similar primer efficiencies and random PCR bias. Sequencing of the TCRbeta libraries was paired-end and was performed on Illumina HiSeq 2000 or MiSeq instruments.

TCRdb shows the sequencer as Illumina MiSeq. Genomic DNA from sorted T cell subsets was used as template for TCRbeta CDR3 amplification. The TCRbeta CDR3 region was amplified by multiplex PCR with 30 forward and 13 reverse primers. PCR products were purified with AMPure XP beads, after which indices and adaptors were added in a second 25-cycle PCR. Libraries were gel-purified using the QIAquick Gel Extraction Kit before sequencing. Per the original workflow: FLASH was used to merge paired-end reads, and IgBLAST was used to align the merged reads to IMGT V, D and J germline references. Reads with below 70% alignment identity to germline references were discarded, and 9 million to 14 million reads were retained study-wide. CDR3 boundaries, reading frame and productivity were assigned following IMGT definitions. Highly-expanded clones were defined as clones making up 1% or more of reads, and normalized Shannon entropy was used to measure diversity. Unpaired two-tailed t-tests were used to test group differences in Shannon entropy. The public reads were reprocessed in TCRdb via fastp at Q25 and MiXCR, keeping in-frame beta chains. Rows matching on CDR3 protein sequence are summarized as one entry with the most common DNA and genes. The V and J calls shown here were made by TCRdb, not taken from the authors' results. This sample gives some 250,000 distinct CDR3 sequences in total; 45% to 60% of them show up just once. The ten largest clones add up to around 13% of the sample.

The CDR3 contains 15 residues, cysteine and phenylalanine counted. Only the CDR3 DNA is retained, 45 bases long and in frame from the first base. The CDR1 and CDR2 encoded by the germline V gene (reference sequence) are DFQATT and SNEGSKA. Trimmed from V: 2 bases; trimmed from J: 3 bases; junction bases lacking a gene match: 7. Study-wide findings and limitations: In both CD4+ and CD8+ T cells, type 2 diabetes repertoires were highly diverse and significantly more diverse than type 1 diabetes repertoires. Type 2 diabetes and control samples had highly correlated V and J gene usage patterns, with an average between-sample correlation of roughly 0.97. Type 2 diabetes patients had few highly-expanded CD4+ clones, median one, accounting for a median roughly 3.6% of reads. The study groups were not matched for age and gender, which could bias interpretation. Only a limited number of T2D and control samples were sequenced, so some T1D-only HECs might also appear in more T2D or control samples.

Every diabetic patient fulfilled standard classification criteria for type 1 or type 2 diabetes, and glucose and C-peptide were evaluated using WHO-recommended methods. Donors with other autoimmune diseases or infections within the previous four weeks were excluded. An approximately 10-milliliter sample of peripheral blood was drawn from every participant. PBMCs were isolated with LymphoPrep density separation. This receptor was obtained from a man aged 18 to 30 with type 2 diabetes. The sequence is built from TRBV20-1 and TRBJ2-5; 9 nucleotides in the junction match TRBD1. Sequenced material: peripheral blood mononuclear cells (PBMCs). CDR3 reads: CSARKQGATKETQYF. The DNA is TGCAGTGCTAGAAAACAGGGGGCGACCAAAGAGACCCAGTACTTC.